This T cell receptor beta chain was identified during a study of T cell changes during pregnancy in multiple sclerosis. V was cut by 5 bases and J by 4 bases, with 17 bases left in between. The CDR3 runs to 16 residues. Germline CDR1 is KGHSH and CDR2 is LQKENI. Assay used: immunoSEQ multiplex PCR; TCRdb lists only in-frame clones, some missing. The repertoire holds 57,000 or so clones, approximately 91% seen once, with around 1.3% in the top ten. The TCR sequence derives from a female donor with multiple sclerosis, enrolled in a pregnancy study. This chain links TRBV18 with TRBJ1-4; D not certain. The source was peripheral blood, collected in the second trimester of pregnancy. The CDR3 region is CASSVSTPSINEKLFF. CDR3 DNA sequence: TGTGCCAGCTCAGTCTCTACCCCGTCAATTAATGAAAAACTGTTTTTT.